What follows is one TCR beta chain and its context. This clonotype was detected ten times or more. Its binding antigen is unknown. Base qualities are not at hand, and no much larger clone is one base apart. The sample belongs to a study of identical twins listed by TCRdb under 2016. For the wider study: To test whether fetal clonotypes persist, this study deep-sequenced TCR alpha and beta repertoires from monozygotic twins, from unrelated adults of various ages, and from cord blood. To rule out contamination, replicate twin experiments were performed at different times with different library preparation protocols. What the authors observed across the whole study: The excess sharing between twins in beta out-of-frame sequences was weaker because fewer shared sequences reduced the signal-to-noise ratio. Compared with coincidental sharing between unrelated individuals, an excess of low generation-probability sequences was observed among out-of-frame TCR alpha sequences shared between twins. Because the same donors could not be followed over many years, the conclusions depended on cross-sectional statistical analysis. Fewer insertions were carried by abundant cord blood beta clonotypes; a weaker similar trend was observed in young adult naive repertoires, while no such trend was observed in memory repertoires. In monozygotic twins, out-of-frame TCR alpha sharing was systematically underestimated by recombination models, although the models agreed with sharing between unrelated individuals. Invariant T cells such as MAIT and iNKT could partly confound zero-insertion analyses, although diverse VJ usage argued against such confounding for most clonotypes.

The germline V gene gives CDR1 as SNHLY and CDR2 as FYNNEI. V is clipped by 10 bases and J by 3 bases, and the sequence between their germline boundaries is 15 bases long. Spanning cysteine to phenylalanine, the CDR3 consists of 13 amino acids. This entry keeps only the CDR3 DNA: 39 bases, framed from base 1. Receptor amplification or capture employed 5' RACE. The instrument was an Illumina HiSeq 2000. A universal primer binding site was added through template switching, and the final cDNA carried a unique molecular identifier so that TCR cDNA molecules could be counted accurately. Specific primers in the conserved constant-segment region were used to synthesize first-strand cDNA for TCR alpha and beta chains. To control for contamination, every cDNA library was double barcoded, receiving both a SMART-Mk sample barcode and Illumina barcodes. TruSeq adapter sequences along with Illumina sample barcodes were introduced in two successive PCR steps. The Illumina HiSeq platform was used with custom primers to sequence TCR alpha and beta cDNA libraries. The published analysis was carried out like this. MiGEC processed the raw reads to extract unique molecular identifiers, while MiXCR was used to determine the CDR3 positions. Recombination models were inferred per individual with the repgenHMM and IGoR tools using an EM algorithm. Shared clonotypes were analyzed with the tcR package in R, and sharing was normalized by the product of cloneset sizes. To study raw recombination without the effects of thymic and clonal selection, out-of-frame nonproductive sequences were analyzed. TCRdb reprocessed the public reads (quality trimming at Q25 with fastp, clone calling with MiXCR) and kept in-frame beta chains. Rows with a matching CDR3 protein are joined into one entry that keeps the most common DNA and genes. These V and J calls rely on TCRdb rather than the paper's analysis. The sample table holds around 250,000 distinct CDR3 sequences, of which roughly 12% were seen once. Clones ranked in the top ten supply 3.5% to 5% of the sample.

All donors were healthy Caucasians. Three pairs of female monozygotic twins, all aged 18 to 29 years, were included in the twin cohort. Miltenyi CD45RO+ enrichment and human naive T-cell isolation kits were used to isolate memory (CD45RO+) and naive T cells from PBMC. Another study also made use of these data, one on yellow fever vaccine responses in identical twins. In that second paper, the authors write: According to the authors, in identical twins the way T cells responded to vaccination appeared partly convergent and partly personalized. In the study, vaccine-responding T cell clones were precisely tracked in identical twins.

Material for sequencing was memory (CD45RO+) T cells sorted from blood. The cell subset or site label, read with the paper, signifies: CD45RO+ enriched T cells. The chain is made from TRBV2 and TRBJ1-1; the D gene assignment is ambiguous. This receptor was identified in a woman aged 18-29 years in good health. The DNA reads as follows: TGTGCCACCGCCGGTGGTAGAGACACTGAAGCTTTCTTT. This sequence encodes CATAGGRDTEAFF.